The rows below give T cell receptor beta chains drawn from one sample of a study of T cell responses to AZD1222 COVID-19 vaccine. Assay: immunoSEQ multiplex PCR; the TCRdb copy retains only in-frame clones and omits some. The sample has 95,000 to 150,000 clones, approximately 88% seen once. The material sequenced was peripheral blood, taken on day 0 of AZD1222 vaccination. These receptors were taken from an adult in good health. CDR3s include the opening cysteine and the closing phenylalanine or tryptophan. Each record gives: J gene, D gene, clone size, V gene, CDR3 protein, CDR3 DNA. The D gene is left open where the match is weak. For some rows the clone size is stated as once, few or many, or as a class when expanded; others skip it.

TRBJ1-5 - - TRBV2 CASRELRHQGDQPQHF TGTGCCAGCAGGGAATTAAGACACCAAGGGGATCAGCCCCAGCATTTT
TRBJ2-2 TRBD2 few TRBV19 CASSPLSGRYTGELFF TGTGCCAGTAGTCCCTTGAGCGGGAGGTACACCGGGGAGCTGTTTTTT
TRBJ2-7 - - TRBV28 CASRTLSISYEQYF TGTGCCAGCCGGACACTAAGCATCTCCTACGAGCAGTACTTC
TRBJ2-7 TRBD1 - TRBV18 CASSPQTGANYEQYF TGTGCCAGCTCACCCCAGACAGGGGCGAACTACGAGCAGTACTTC
TRBJ2-1 TRBD2 - TRBV4-1 CASSQGTSGSYNEQFF TGCGCCAGCAGCCAAGGGACTAGCGGGTCTTACAATGAGCAGTTCTTC
TRBJ1-5 - few TRBV29-1 CSARGVGNQPQHF TGCAGCGCTCGCGGAGTGGGCAATCAGCCCCAGCATTTT
TRBJ2-3 TRBD2 - TRBV7-9 CASSLASGSSDTQYF TGTGCCAGCAGCTTGGCTAGCGGGAGTTCAGATACGCAGTATTTT
TRBJ2-7 - - TRBV19 CASSIPGSSYEQYF TGTGCCAGTAGTATTCCCGGGTCCTCCTACGAGCAGTACTTC
TRBJ2-7 TRBD2 - TRBV30 CAWSVRLAGNEQYF TGTGCCTGGAGTGTACGACTAGCGGGGAACGAGCAGTACTTC
TRBJ2-7 - - TRBV29-1 CSVAGFRTGNNEQYF TGCAGCGTTGCAGGATTTAGGACGGGGAACAACGAGCAGTACTTC
TRBJ2-1 TRBD2 few TRBV3-1/TRBV3-2 CASSQVLAGSYNEQFF TGTGCCAGCAGCCAAGTACTAGCGGGCTCCTACAATGAGCAGTTCTTC
TRBJ1-1 - - TRBV11-3 CASSFGYDTEAFF TGTGCCAGCAGCTTCGGGTATGACACTGAAGCTTTCTTT
TRBJ2-3 TRBD1 - TRBV7-3 CASSQGTGGGTDTQYF TGTGCCAGCAGCCAGGGGACAGGGGGCGGCACAGATACGCAGTATTTT
TRBJ1-1 - - TRBV6-5 CASSSPGTEAFF TGTGCCAGCAGCTCCCCCGGGACTGAAGCTTTCTTT